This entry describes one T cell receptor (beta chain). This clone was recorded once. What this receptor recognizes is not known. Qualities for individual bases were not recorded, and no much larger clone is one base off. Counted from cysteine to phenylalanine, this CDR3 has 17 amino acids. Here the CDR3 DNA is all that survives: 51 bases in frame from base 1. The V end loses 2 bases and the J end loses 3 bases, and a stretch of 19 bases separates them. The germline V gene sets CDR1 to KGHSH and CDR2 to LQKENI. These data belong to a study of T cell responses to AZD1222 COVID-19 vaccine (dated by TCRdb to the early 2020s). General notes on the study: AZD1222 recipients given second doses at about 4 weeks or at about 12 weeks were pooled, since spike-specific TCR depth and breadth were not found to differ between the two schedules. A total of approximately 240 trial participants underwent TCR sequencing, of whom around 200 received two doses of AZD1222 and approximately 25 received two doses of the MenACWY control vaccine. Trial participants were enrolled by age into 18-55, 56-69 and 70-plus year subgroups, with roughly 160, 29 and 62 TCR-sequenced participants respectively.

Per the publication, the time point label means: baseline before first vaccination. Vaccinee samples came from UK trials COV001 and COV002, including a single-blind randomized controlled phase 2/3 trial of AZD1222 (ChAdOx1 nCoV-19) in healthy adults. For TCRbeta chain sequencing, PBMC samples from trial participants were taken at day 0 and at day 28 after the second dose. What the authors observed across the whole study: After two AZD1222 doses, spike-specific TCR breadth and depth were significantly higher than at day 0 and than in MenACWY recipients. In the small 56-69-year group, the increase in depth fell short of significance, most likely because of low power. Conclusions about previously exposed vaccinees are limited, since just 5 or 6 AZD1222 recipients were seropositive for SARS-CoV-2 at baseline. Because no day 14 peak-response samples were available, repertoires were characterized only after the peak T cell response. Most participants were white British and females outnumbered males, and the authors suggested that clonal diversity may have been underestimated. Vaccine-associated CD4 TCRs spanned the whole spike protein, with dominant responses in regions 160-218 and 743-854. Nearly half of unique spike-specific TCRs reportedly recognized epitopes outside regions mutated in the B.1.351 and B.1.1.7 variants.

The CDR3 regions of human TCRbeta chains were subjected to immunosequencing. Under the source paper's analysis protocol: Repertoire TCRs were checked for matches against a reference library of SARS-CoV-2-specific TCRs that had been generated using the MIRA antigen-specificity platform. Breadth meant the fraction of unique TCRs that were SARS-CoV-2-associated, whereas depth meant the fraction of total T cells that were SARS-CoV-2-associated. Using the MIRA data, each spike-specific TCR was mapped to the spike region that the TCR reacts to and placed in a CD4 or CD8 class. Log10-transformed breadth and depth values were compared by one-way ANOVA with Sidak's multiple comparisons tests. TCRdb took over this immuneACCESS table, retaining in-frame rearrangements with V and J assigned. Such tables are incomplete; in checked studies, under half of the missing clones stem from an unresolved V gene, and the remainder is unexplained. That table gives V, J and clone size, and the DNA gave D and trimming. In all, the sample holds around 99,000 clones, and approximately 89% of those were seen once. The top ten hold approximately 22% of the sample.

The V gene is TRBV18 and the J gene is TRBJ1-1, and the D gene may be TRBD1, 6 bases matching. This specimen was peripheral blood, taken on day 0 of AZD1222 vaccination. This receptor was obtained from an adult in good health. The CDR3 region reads CASSPTPLQGPDTEAFF. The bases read TGTGCCAGCTCACCAACACCATTACAGGGCCCGGACACTGAAGCTTTCTTT.